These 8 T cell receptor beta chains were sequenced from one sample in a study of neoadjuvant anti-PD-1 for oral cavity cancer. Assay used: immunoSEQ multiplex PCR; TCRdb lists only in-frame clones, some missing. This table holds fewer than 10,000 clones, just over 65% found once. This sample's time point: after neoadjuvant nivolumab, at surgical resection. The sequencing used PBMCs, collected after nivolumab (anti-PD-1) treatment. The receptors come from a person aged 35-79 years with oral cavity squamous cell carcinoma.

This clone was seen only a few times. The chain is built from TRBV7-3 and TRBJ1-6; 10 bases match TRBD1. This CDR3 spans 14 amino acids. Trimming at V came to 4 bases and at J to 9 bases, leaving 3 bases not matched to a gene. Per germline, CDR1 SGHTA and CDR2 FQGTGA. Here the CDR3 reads CASSWGQGTSPLHF. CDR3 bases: TGTGCCAGCAGCTGGGGACAGGGGACTTCACCCCTCCACTTT.

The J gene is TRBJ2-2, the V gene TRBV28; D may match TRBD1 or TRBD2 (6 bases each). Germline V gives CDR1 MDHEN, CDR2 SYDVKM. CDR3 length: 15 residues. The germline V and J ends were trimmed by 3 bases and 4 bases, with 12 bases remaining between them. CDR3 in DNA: TGTGCCAGCAGTTTGGGGGGCTCGAGCACCGGGGAGCTGTTTTTT. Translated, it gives CASSLGGSSTGELFF.

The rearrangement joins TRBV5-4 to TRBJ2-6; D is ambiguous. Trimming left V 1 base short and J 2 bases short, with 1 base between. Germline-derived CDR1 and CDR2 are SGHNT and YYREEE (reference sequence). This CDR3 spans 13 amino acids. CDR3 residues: CASSLPGANVLTF. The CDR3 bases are TGTGCCAGCAGCTTGCCTGGGGCCAACGTCCTGACTTTC.

The CDR3 reads CASSFRSGSYEQYF. The CDR3 DNA reads as TGCGCCAGCAGCTTTCGTTCAGGGTCCTACGAGCAGTACTTC. This rearrangement joins TRBV5-1 to TRBJ2-7; perhaps TRBD1 as D (5 bases). Between the trimmed V and J ends, which lost 2 bases and 1 base, there was a span of 10 bases. CDR3 length: 14 amino acids. Germline loops: CDR1 SGHRS, CDR2 YFSETQ.

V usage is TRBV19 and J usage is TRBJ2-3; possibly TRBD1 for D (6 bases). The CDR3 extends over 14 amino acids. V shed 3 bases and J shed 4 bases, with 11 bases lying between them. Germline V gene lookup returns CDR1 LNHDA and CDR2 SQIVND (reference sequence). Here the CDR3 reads CASSMQGPPDTQYF. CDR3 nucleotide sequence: TGTGCCAGTAGTATGCAGGGGCCCCCAGATACGCAGTATTTT.

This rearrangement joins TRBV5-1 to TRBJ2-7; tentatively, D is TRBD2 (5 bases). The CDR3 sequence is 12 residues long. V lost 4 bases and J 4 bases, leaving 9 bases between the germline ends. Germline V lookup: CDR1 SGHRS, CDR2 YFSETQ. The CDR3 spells CASSRGAYEQYF. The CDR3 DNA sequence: TGCGCCAGCAGCCGGGGTGCATACGAGCAGTACTTC.

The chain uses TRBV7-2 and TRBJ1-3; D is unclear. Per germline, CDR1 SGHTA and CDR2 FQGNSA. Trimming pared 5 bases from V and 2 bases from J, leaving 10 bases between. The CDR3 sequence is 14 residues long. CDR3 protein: CASSMADTGNTIYF. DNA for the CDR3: TGTGCCAGCAGCATGGCCGATACTGGAAACACCATATATTTT. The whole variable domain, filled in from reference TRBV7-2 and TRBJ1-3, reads GAGVSQSPSNKVTEKGKDVELRCDPISGHTALYWYRQSLGQGLEFLIYFQGNSAPDKSGLPSDRFSAERTGGSVSTLTIQRTQQEDSAVYLCASSMADTGNTIYFGEGSWLTVV.

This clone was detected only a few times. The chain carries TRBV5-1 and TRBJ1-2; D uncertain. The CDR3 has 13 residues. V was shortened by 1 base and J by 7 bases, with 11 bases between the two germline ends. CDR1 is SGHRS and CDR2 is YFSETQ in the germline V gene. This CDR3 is CASSLRQASGYTF. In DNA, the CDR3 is TGCGCCAGCAGCTTGAGGCAGGCGAGTGGCTACACCTTC.